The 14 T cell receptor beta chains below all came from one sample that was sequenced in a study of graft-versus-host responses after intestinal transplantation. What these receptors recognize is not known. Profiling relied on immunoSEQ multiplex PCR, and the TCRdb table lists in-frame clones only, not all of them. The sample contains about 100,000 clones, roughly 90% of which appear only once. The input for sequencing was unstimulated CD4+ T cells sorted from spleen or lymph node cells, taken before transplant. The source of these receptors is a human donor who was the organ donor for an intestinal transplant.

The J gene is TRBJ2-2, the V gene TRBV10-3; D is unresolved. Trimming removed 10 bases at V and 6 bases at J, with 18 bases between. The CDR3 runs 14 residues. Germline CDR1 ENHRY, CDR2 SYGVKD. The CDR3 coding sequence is TGTGCCACCCTGGGCCGCGTAAGCGCCGGGGAGCTGTTTTTT. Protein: CATLGRVSAGELFF.

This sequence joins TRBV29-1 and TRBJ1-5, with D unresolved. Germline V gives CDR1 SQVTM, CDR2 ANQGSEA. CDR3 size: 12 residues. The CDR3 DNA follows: TGCAGTTCTGGGGAGGGCAATCAGCCCCAGCATTTT. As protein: CSSGEGNQPQHF.

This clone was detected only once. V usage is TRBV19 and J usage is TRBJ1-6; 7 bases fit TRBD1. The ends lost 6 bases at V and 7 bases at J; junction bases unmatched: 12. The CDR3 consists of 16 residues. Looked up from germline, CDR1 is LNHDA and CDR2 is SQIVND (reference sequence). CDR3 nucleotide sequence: TGTGCCAGTAGGGCTCCGGCGGCAGGGGGAAATTCACCCCTCCACTTT. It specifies CASRAPAAGGNSPLHF.

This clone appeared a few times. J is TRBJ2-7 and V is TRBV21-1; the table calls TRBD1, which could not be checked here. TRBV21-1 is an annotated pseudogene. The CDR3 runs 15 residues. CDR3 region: CASSKRQGGPYEQYF. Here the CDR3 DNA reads TGTGCCAGCAGCAAACGACAGGGGGGACCTTACGAGCAGTACTTC.

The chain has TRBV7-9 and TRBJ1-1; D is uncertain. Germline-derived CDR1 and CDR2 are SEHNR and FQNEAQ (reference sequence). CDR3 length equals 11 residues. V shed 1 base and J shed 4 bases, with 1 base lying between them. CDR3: CASSLGTEAFF. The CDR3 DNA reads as TGTGCCAGCAGCTTAGGCACTGAAGCTTTCTTT.

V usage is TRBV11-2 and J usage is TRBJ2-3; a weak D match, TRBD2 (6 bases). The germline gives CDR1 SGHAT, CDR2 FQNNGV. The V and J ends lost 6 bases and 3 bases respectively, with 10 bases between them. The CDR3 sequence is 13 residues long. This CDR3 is CASRLALTDTQYF. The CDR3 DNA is TGTGCCAGCAGGCTAGCGCTGACAGATACGCAGTATTTT.

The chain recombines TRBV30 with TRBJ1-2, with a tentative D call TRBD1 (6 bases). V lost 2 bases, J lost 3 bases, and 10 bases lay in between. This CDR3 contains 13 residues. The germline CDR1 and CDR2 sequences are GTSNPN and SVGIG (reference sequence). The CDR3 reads CAWSSRTDYGYTF. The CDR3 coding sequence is TGTGCCTGGAGTTCCCGGACAGACTATGGCTACACCTTC.

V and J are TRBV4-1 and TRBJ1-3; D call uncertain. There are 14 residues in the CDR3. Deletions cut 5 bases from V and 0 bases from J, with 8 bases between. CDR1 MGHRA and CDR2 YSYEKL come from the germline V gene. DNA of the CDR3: TGCGCCAGCAGCGGTCGCGACTCTGGAAACACCATATATTTT. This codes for CASSGRDSGNTIYF.

CDR3 coding DNA: TGTGCCAGCAGCTTTCTTTTTCGGGGTATCACAGATACGCAGTATTTT. It encodes CASSFLFRGITDTQYF. J is TRBJ2-3 and V is TRBV5-6; D possibly corresponds to TRBD2 (5 bases). The ends were cut back, 2 bases at V and 2 bases at J, with 15 bases in the middle. This CDR3 has 16 amino acids. Per the germline V gene, CDR1 is SGHDT and CDR2 is YYEEEE.

Here the CDR3 DNA reads TGTGCCAGCAGTTTATCTAGGGAACCCTACGAGCAGTACTTC. Translation gives CASSLSREPYEQYF. This chain connects TRBV28 to TRBJ2-7; D remains ambiguous. Deletions cut 1 base from V and 2 bases from J, with 9 bases between. This CDR3 is built from 14 residues. CDR1 and CDR2 (germline): MDHEN, SYDVKM.

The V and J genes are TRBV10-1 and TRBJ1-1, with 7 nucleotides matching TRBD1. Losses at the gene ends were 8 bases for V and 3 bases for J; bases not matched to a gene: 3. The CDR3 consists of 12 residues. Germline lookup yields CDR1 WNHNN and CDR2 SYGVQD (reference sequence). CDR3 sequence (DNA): TGCGCCAGCGGGGACAGATACACTGAAGCTTTCTTT. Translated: CASGDRYTEAFF.

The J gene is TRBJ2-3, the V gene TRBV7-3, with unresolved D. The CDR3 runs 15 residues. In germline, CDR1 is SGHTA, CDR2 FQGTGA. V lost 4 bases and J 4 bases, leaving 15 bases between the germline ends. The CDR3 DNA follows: TGTGCCAGCAGCTCCCTCCGAACGATCGCAGATACGCAGTATTTT. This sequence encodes CASSSLRTIADTQYF.

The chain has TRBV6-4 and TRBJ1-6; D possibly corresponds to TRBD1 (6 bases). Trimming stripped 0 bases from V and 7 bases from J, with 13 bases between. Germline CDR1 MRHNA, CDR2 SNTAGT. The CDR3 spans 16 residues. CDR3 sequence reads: CASSDSLGQSNSPLHF. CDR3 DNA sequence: TGTGCCAGCAGTGACTCGCTCGGACAGAGCAATTCACCCCTCCACTTT.

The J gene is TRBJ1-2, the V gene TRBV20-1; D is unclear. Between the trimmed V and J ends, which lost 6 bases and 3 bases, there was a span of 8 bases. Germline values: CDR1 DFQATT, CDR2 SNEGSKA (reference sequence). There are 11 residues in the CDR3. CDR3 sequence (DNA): TGCAGTGCGGGGAGTGACTATGGCTACACCTTC. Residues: CSAGSDYGYTF.